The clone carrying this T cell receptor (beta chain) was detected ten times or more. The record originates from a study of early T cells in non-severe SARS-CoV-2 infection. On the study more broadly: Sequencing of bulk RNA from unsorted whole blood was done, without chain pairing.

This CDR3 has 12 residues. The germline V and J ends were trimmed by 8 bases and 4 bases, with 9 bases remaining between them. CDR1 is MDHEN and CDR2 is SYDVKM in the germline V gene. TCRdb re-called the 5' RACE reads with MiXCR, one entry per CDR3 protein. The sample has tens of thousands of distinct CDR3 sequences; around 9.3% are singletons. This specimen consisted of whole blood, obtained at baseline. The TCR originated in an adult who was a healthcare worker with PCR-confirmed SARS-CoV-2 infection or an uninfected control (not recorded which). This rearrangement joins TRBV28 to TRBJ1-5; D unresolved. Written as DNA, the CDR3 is TGTGCCAGCCGGGATACAAATCAGCCCCAGCATTTT. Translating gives CASRDTNQPQHF.